The 3 T cell receptor beta chains listed next were all sequenced from one sample in a study of control samples from healthy donors and cancer patients. Method: immunoSEQ multiplex PCR; TCRdb's copy keeps in-frame clones and lacks some. The sample carries 150,000 or so clones, about 90% recorded once. Sequenced input: blood. All receptors derive from a woman in her twenties or thirties in good health.

This chain links TRBV28 with TRBJ1-2; D call uncertain. The V end lost 1 base, the J end lost 8 bases, and 11 bases lay between the germline ends. Looked up from germline, CDR1 is MDHEN and CDR2 is SYDVKM. The CDR3 extends over 13 amino acids. The CDR3 sequence is CASSLFGVGGYTF. The CDR3 nucleotides read TGTGCCAGCAGTTTATTTGGGGTTGGCGGCTACACCTTC.

The chain is built from TRBV10-3 and TRBJ1-5; D is possibly TRBD1 (5 bases). The length of the CDR3 is 14 residues. Trimming shortened V by 2 bases and J by 4 bases, and 9 bases separated the two germline ends. In germline, CDR1 is ENHRY, CDR2 SYGVKD. The CDR3 reads CAISEDRFNQPQHF. In nucleotides, the CDR3 is TGTGCCATCAGTGAGGACAGATTTAATCAGCCCCAGCATTTT.

The chain has TRBV5-1 and TRBJ2-1; TRBD1 is a possible D gene (6 bases). V lost 4 bases and J lost 4, with 15 bases in between. Germline V gene data show CDR1 as SGHRS and CDR2 as YFSETQ. This CDR3 spans 15 amino acids. CDR3 loop: CASSVTGTLYNEQFF. The CDR3 bases are TGCGCCAGCAGCGTGACCGGGACACTTTACAATGAGCAGTTCTTC.